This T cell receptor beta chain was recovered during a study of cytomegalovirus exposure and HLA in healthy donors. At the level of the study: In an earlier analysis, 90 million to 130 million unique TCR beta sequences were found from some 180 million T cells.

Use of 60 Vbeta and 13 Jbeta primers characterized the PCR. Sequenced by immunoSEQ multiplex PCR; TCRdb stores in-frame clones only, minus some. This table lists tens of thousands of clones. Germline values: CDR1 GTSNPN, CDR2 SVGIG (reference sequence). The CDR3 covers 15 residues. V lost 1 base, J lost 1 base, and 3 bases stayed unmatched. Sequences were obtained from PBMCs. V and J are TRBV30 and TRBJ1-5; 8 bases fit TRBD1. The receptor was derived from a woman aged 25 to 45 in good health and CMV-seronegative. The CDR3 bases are TGTGCCTGGAGTGCCCACAGGGGGAGCAATCAGCCCCAGCATTTT. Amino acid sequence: CAWSAHRGSNQPQHF.